The 30 T cell receptor beta chains below all came from one sample that was sequenced in a study of shared clonotypes between healthy human individuals. Assay used: immunoSEQ multiplex PCR; TCRdb lists only in-frame clones, some missing. The data hold 150,000 to 200,000 clones, with approximately 95% observed a single time. The sample comprised naive CD4+ T cells sorted from blood. The subset: CD45RA+ positively selected. All receptors come from a woman aged 30 to 39 in good health.

This clone occurred once. The V and J genes are TRBV25-1 and TRBJ2-5; D gene unclear. Matching the DNA end better, TRBJ2-7 makes the J call doubtful. The germline V gene has CDR1 MGHDK and CDR2 SYGVNS. CDR3 length: 15 amino acids. CDR3 sequence reads: CASSELGGPRYEQYF. For the CDR3, the DNA is TGTGCCAGCAGTGAATTAGGCGGCCCAAGATACGAGCAGTACTTC.

V is TRBV6-9 and J is TRBJ1-2; 7 nucleotides line up with TRBD1. Germline CDR1 MNHGY, CDR2 SVAAGI. V was clipped by 3 bases and J by 4 bases; unmatched bases: 8. CDR3 size: 15 residues. In DNA form, the CDR3 reads TGTGCCAGCAGTTACCGGGGACAGAAACTCTATGGCTACACCTTC. Protein product: CASSYRGQKLYGYTF.

In its sample, this clone was seen once. The CDR3 here is CASRRDGRYEQYF. The CDR3 bases are TGTGCCAGCCGACGGGACGGAAGATACGAGCAGTACTTC. The genes are TRBV6-6 and TRBJ2-7, with D perhaps given as TRBD1 or TRBD2 (5 bases each). The CDR3 is 13 amino acids. CDR1 and CDR2 (germline): MNHNY, SVGAGI (reference sequence). Trimming removed 8 bases from V and 4 bases from J, with 15 bases in between.

The chain employs TRBV30 and TRBJ2-5, with D possibly TRBD2 on 6 matching bases. The germline CDR1 and CDR2 sequences are GTSNPN and SVGIG (reference sequence). V was pared by 3 bases and J by 2 bases, with 10 bases between. The CDR3 is made up of 13 amino acids. CDR3 sequence: CAWRAGPQETQYF. The CDR3, as DNA: TGTGCCTGGAGGGCGGGACCGCAAGAGACCCAGTACTTC.

The V call is TRBV9, the J call TRBJ2-7; 8 bases are a match to TRBD2. Germline V gene data show CDR1 as SGDLS and CDR2 as YYNGEE. The J segment lost 0 bases and the V segment lost 1 base, leaving 3 bases of the junction unmatched. This CDR3 spans 15 amino acids. The CDR3 coding sequence is TGTGCCAGCAGCGTAAACAGCGGGAGCTCCTACGAGCAGTACTTC. Translated: CASSVNSGSSYEQYF.

The CDR3 loop is CAISPGGAWYGYTF. The CDR3 DNA reads as TGTGCCATCAGTCCAGGGGGGGCCTGGTATGGCTACACCTTC. This sequence joins TRBV10-3 and TRBJ1-2; 7 nucleotides match TRBD1. V dropped 5 bases and J dropped 5; count of bases not matched to a gene: 8. The CDR3 loop spans 14 amino acids. Germline lookup yields CDR1 ENHRY and CDR2 SYGVKD.

The table lists this clone with a few counts. This chain connects TRBV28 to TRBJ2-7, with D unclear. V dropped 7 bases and J dropped 2 bases, with 12 bases sitting between them. Germline assignment: CDR1 MDHEN and CDR2 SYDVKM. The CDR3 extends over 13 amino acids. DNA for the CDR3: TGTGCCAGCACTATGGCTAACGCCTACGAGCAGTACTTC. Its protein is CASTMANAYEQYF.

The genes are TRBV6-4 and TRBJ2-3, with 10 bases matching TRBD2. Germline V CDR1 and CDR2: MRHNA, SNTAGT. The V gene end was trimmed by 6 bases and the J gene end by 7 bases; junction bases not matched to a gene: 10. The CDR3 loop spans 15 amino acids. The CDR3 loop is CASSKLAGSVNTQYF. As DNA, the CDR3 is TGTGCCAGCAGCAAACTAGCGGGATCCGTTAATACGCAGTATTTT.

CDR3 residues: CASTLDKALQETQYF. CDR3 coding DNA: TGCGCCAGCACACTCGACAAGGCCCTACAAGAGACCCAGTACTTC. This chain connects TRBV5-1 to TRBJ2-5; D gene unclear. The V end lost 6 bases, the J end lost 2 bases, and 17 bases lay between the germline ends. The germline V gene has CDR1 SGHRS and CDR2 YFSETQ. CDR3 length equals 15 residues.

The chain recombines TRBV19 with TRBJ2-1; 11 nucleotides agree with TRBD2. After removal of 6 bases from V and 6 bases from J, the junction contained 4 bases not matched to a gene. The CDR3 contains 14 residues. CDR1 is LNHDA, CDR2 SQIVND, per germline (reference sequence). As DNA, the CDR3 is TGTGCCAGTAGGCTAGCGGGAGGAACCAATGAGCAGTTCTTC. Translated, it gives CASRLAGGTNEQFF.

The V gene is TRBV7-9, the J gene TRBJ2-2, with a weak D call TRBD2 (5 bases). Germline V CDR1 and CDR2: SEHNR, FQNEAQ (reference sequence). The CDR3 is made up of 17 amino acids. V was clipped by 0 bases and J by 0 bases, with 11 bases between them. The CDR3 region is CASSLALSGTNTGELFF. The CDR3 nucleotides are TGTGCCAGCAGCTTAGCGTTGTCGGGGACGAACACCGGGGAGCTGTTTTTT. Drawing the rest from reference TRBV7-9 and TRBJ2-2, the complete variable domain is DTGVSQNPRHKITKRGQNVTFRCDPISEHNRLYWYRQTLGQGPEFLTYFQNEAQLEKSRLLSDRFSAERPKGSFSTLEIQRTEQGDSAMYLCASSLALSGTNTGELFFGEGSRLTVL.

The CDR3 coding sequence is TGTGCCAGCGCCGGGACAGGGACCTACAATGAGCAGTTCTTC. It is translated as CASAGTGTYNEQFF. The chain carries TRBV18 and TRBJ2-1; TRBD1 agrees at 9 bases. Germline values: CDR1 KGHSH, CDR2 LQKENI. The CDR3 has 14 amino acids. V shed 8 bases, J shed 2 bases, and the junction held 4 bases outside the gene matches.

The chain is built from TRBV9 and TRBJ1-5; no definite D call. V was pared by 0 bases and J by 3 bases, with 7 bases between. This CDR3 spans 14 amino acids. Looked up from germline, CDR1 is SGDLS and CDR2 is YYNGEE. The CDR3 reads CASSVDSDNQPQHF. The CDR3 nucleotides are TGTGCCAGCAGCGTAGACAGCGACAATCAGCCCCAGCATTTT.

As for this clone: At one end the junction does not follow the germline gene, possibly because of a read error. The chain links TRBV18 to TRBJ1-2; D is perhaps TRBD1 (5 bases). This CDR3 is 14 amino acids long. Germline assignment: CDR1 KGHSH and CDR2 LQKENI. CDR3 bases: TGTGCCAGCTCCCCACGGGACCTGGGGTATGGCTACACCTTC. It is translated as CASSPRDLGYGYTF.

The J gene is TRBJ2-1, the V gene TRBV28; TRBD1 matches at 7 bases. With 5 bases clipped from V and 2 bases from J, the junction kept 6 bases outside the gene matches. The CDR3 loop spans 15 amino acids. CDR1 is MDHEN and CDR2 is SYDVKM in the germline V gene. CDR3 in amino acids: CASSPRGHTYNEQFF. DNA of the CDR3: TGTGCCAGCAGTCCGAGGGGGCACACCTACAATGAGCAGTTCTTC.

CDR3 coding DNA: TGTGCCAGCAGCTTGGGCATGACAGCTGAAGCTTTCTTT. Translating it yields CASSLGMTAEAFF. J is TRBJ1-1 and V is TRBV5-6; a possible D gene is TRBD1 (5 bases). Per germline, CDR1 SGHDT and CDR2 YYEEEE. This CDR3 is 13 amino acids long. V was shortened by 0 bases and J by 6 bases, with 9 bases between the two germline ends.

J is TRBJ1-2 and V is TRBV5-4, with D uncertain. Germline V gene data show CDR1 as SGHNT and CDR2 as YYREEE (reference sequence). This CDR3 is built from 14 residues. Trimming stripped 4 bases from V and 8 bases from J, with 18 bases between. CDR3 nucleotide sequence: TGTGCCAGCAGCCTGGACGCACAGTTAGGGGGCTACACCTTC. Encoded protein: CASSLDAQLGGYTF. Looking up the rest from reference TRBV5-4 and TRBJ1-2 gives the full variable domain: ETGVTQSPTHLIKTRGQQVTLRCSSQSGHNTVSWYQQALGQGPQFIFQYYREEENGRGNFPPRFSGLQFPNYSSELNVNALELDDSALYLCASSLDAQLGGYTFGSGTRLTVV.

In its sample, this clone was seen once. V and J are TRBV10-1 and TRBJ2-7; D is possibly TRBD2 (8 bases). The CDR3 consists of 14 residues. Deletions cut 2 bases from V and 7 bases from J, with 15 bases between. The germline V gene has CDR1 WNHNN and CDR2 SYGVQD (reference sequence). The CDR3 DNA reads TGCGCCAGCAGTGAGAGGACAGGCGGGGGGGAGCAGTACTTC. Its translation is CASSERTGGGEQYF.

In nucleotides, the CDR3 is TGTGCCAGCAGTCAGTTCCGAAGGTGGGGGGAGAGCTCCTACAATGAGCAGTTCTTC. Its translation is CASSQFRRWGESSYNEQFF. This chain connects TRBV5-6 to TRBJ2-1; the D gene is possibly TRBD2 (6 bases). This CDR3 is 19 amino acids long. V lost 5 bases, J lost 0 bases, and 24 bases lay in between. Germline assignment: CDR1 SGHDT and CDR2 YYEEEE.

The chain couples TRBV5-1 to TRBJ2-7; the match to TRBD1 covers 10 bases. The CDR3 is 16 residues long. The germline V gene encodes CDR1 SGHRS and CDR2 YFSETQ. V trimming: 4 bases; J trimming: 5 bases; junction bases outside the gene matches: 12. CDR3 DNA sequence: TGCGCCAGCAGCAATGTCCCGGGACAGGGGCCCCACGAGCAGTACTTC. It translates to CASSNVPGQGPHEQYF.

V usage is TRBV28 and J usage is TRBJ2-7; D perhaps matches TRBD2 (6 bases). The CDR3 is 13 residues long. V shed 5 bases and J shed 6 bases, with 14 bases lying between them. Germline CDR1 is MDHEN and CDR2 is SYDVKM. CDR3 bases: TGTGCCAGCAGTCCCCAGTGGGGAGGCGAGCAGTACTTC. Translation gives CASSPQWGGEQYF.

The V gene is TRBV5-1, the J gene TRBJ2-1; 8 bases map to TRBD2. The germline gives CDR1 SGHRS, CDR2 YFSETQ. The CDR3 is made up of 15 amino acids. J gave up 0 bases and V 4 bases, and 3 bases lay outside the gene matches. Here the CDR3 DNA reads TGCGCCAGCAGCGTTACTAGCGGCTCCTACAATGAGCAGTTCTTC. Translation gives CASSVTSGSYNEQFF.

The chain employs TRBV5-1 and TRBJ1-4; TRBD1 matches at 7 bases. Germline CDR1 and CDR2: SGHRS and YFSETQ. With V trimmed by 0 bases and J by 8 bases, 4 bases remained unmatched. This CDR3 is built from 14 residues. CDR3 region: CASSLVQGREKLFF. CDR3 DNA sequence: TGCGCCAGCAGCTTGGTACAGGGGAGAGAAAAACTGTTTTTT.

V is TRBV25-1 and J is TRBJ1-4; D may be TRBD1 (5 bases). This CDR3 has 15 residues. The V gene's germline CDR1 is MGHDK and CDR2 SYGVNS. Trimming shortened V by 7 bases and J by 5 bases, and 17 bases separated the two germline ends. The CDR3 DNA follows: TGTGCCAGCAAAATTCTCCGGGACGGCAATGAAAAACTGTTTTTT. This codes for CASKILRDGNEKLFF.

The V gene is TRBV18, the J gene TRBJ2-5, with 8 bases matching TRBD1. Germline V gives CDR1 KGHSH, CDR2 LQKENI. The ends lost 3 bases at V and 4 bases at J; junction bases unmatched: 4. This CDR3 region has 14 residues. CDR3 in DNA: TGTGCCAGCTCACCGGTTGACAGGGGAGAGACCCAGTACTTC. As protein: CASSPVDRGETQYF.

The chain has TRBV18 and TRBJ2-5, with 7 bases lining up with TRBD1. Gene TRBJ2-7 matches the end of the DNA better, so the J call may be wrong. The CDR3 is 14 residues long. CDR1 KGHSH and CDR2 LQKENI come from the germline V gene. This CDR3 reads CASSPTGWAYEQYF. For the CDR3, the DNA is TGTGCCAGCTCACCGACAGGGTGGGCCTACGAGCAGTACTTC.

The chain employs TRBV11-2 and TRBJ2-7, with D possibly being TRBD2 (6 bases). Trimming removed 5 bases at V and 3 bases at J, with 14 bases between. Germline CDR1 reads SGHAT; CDR2 reads FQNNGV. This CDR3 has 14 amino acids. DNA for the CDR3: TGTGCCAGCAGCCCATGGACTAAAGTCTACGAGCAGTACTTC. Encoded protein: CASSPWTKVYEQYF.

The gene calls are TRBV11-2 and TRBJ2-4; possible D gene TRBD1, 5 bases. Trimming took 4 bases from V and 8 from J, leaving 9 bases between them. The CDR3 has 12 amino acids. Germline values: CDR1 SGHAT, CDR2 FQNNGV. The CDR3 sequence: CASSYKGHIQYF. CDR3 sequence (DNA): TGTGCCAGCAGCTACAAGGGGCACATTCAGTACTTC. Together with reference TRBV11-2 and TRBJ2-4, the CDR3 gives the full variable domain: EAGVAQSPRYKIIEKRQSVAFWCNPISGHATLYWYQQILGQGPKLLIQFQNNGVVDDSQLPKDRFSAERLKGVDSTLKIQPAKLEDSAVYLCASSYKGHIQYFGAGTRLSVL.

This clone has only one observation. The V call is TRBV10-3, the J call TRBJ2-7, with 10 bases matching TRBD2. V shed 3 bases and J 6 bases; nucleotides not matched to a gene: 8. There are 15 residues in the CDR3. Germline V gene data show CDR1 as ENHRY and CDR2 as SYGVKD. The CDR3 coding sequence is TGTGCCATCAGTGACCCTAGCGGGAGTCTCCCCGAGCAGTACTTC. Its translation: CAISDPSGSLPEQYF.

The rearrangement links TRBV6-1 to TRBJ2-7; D is possibly TRBD2 (6 bases). V lost 4 bases and J lost 0, with 13 bases in between. The CDR3 is made up of 15 amino acids. Germline V gene lookup returns CDR1 MNHNS and CDR2 SASEGT. CDR3 DNA sequence: TGTGCCAGCAGTGGTAGCCTGGAGGGCTCCTACGAGCAGTACTTC. Its translation is CASSGSLEGSYEQYF.